Listed below are T cell receptor beta chains from one sample, sequenced in a study of cytomegalovirus exposure and HLA in healthy donors. Some clones are missing from TCRdb's copy, which holds only in-frame ones; the method was immunoSEQ multiplex PCR. The sample consists of over 50,000 clones, around 87% of them appearing once. The sample was PBMCs. The receptors come from a man between 18 and 35 years old in good health and CMV-seronegative. Each CDR3 is given with its conserved first and last residue. D genes are given only for firm matches. Not all rows give a size; the values are once, few, many and, for expanded clones, a class.

D | J | V | size | length | CDR3 | DNA
TRBD1 | TRBJ1-5 | TRBV4-1 | . | 14 | CASSRSTGLQPQHF | TGCGCCAGCAGCCGCTCGACAGGGTTACAGCCCCAGCATTTT
. | TRBJ2-7 | TRBV6-5 | once | 15 | CASSLDSSSSYEQYF | TGTGCCAGCAGTTTAGACAGTTCCTCCTCCTACGAGCAGTACTTC
. | TRBJ2-3 | TRBV6-5 | . | 15 | CASSYSGAMRDTQYF | TGTGCCAGCAGTTACTCAGGGGCCATGAGAGATACGCAGTATTTT
. | TRBJ1-2 | TRBV27 | . | 15 | CASSLGGGGTGGYTF | TGTGCCAGCAGTTTGGGGGGGGGCGGGACGGGAGGCTACACCTTC
. | TRBJ2-5 | TRBV6-1 | . | 13 | CASSVGSGETQYF | TGTGCCAGCAGTGTTGGGTCCGGGGAGACCCAGTACTTC
. | TRBJ2-6 | TRBV6-4 | . | 17 | CANLPRIFQGGANVLTF | TGTGCCAATCTTCCTAGAATATTTCAAGGTGGGGCCAACGTCCTGACTTTC
TRBD1 | TRBJ1-2 | TRBV7-9 | . | 14 | CASSLAQGASGYTF | TGTGCCAGCAGCTTAGCCCAGGGGGCGAGTGGCTACACCTTC
. | TRBJ2-5 | TRBV6-1 | . | 15 | CASSVQVGYQETQYF | TGTGCCAGCAGTGTACAGGTCGGTTATCAAGAGACCCAGTACTTC
. | TRBJ1-2 | TRBV4-1 | . | 15 | CASSQVTGIDYGYTF | TGCGCCAGCAGCCAAGTTACAGGGATCGACTATGGCTACACCTTC
. | TRBJ1-2 | TRBV29-1 | . | 13 | CSVGEGGADGYTF | TGCAGCGTTGGGGAGGGGGGCGCAGATGGCTACACCTTC
TRBD1 | TRBJ2-7 | TRBV11-3 | . | 12 | CASRGQTYEQYF | TGTGCCAGCAGGGGACAGACCTACGAGCAGTACTTC
TRBD1 | TRBJ1-2 | TRBV5-1 | . | 18 | CASSIIRDRGRSNYGYTF | TGCGCCAGCAGCATTATCCGGGACAGGGGACGGTCGAACTATGGCTACACCTTC
TRBD1 | TRBJ2-7 | TRBV6-1 | . | 13 | CASSPTGADEQYF | TGTGCCAGCAGCCCGACAGGGGCGGACGAGCAGTACTTC
. | TRBJ2-1 | TRBV13 | few | 15 | CASSSEKRFYNEQFF | TGTGCCAGCAGCTCCGAGAAGCGGTTTTACAATGAGCAGTTCTTC
TRBD2 | TRBJ2-5 | TRBV2 | . | 13 | CASKGLAGETQYF | TGTGCCAGCAAAGGACTAGCGGGGGAGACCCAGTACTTC
TRBD2 | TRBJ2-7 | TRBV2 | . | 14 | CASNAGVSSYEQYF | TGTGCCAGCAACGCGGGGGTTAGTTCCTACGAGCAGTACTTC
. | TRBJ2-3 | TRBV28 | . | 13 | CASSLPSTDTQYF | TGTGCCAGCAGTTTACCCTCCACAGATACGCAGTATTTT
. | TRBJ2-3 | TRBV6-5 | . | 15 | CASSPEPGNTDTQYF | TGTGCCAGCAGTCCCGAACCCGGGAACACAGATACGCAGTATTTT
. | TRBJ2-6 | TRBV6-5 | . | 13 | CASGGVGANVLTF | TGTGCCAGCGGAGGCGTTGGGGCCAACGTCCTGACTTTC
TRBD2 | TRBJ2-5 | TRBV15 | . | 14 | CATSRGAGGETQYF | TGTGCCACCAGCAGAGGAGCGGGAGGAGAGACCCAGTACTTC
TRBD1 | TRBJ2-3 | TRBV28 | once | 15 | CASSLRTGWGDTQYF | TGTGCCAGCAGTTTGCGGACAGGGTGGGGAGATACGCAGTATTTT
. | TRBJ1-2 | TRBV28 | . | 12 | CASSSGQRGYTF | TGTGCCAGCAGTTCAGGACAGCGTGGCTACACCTTC
. | TRBJ1-2 | TRBV27 | . | 12 | CASRAGVDGYTF | TGTGCCAGCCGGGCAGGGGTCGATGGCTACACCTTC
TRBD1 | TRBJ2-1 | TRBV2 | . | 14 | CASKDRAQGGEQFF | TGTGCCAGCAAGGACAGGGCCCAGGGGGGTGAGCAGTTCTTC
TRBD1 | TRBJ2-7 | TRBV5-6 | . | 16 | CASSSSTGTGIYEQYF | TGTGCCAGCAGCTCGTCCACCGGGACAGGGATCTACGAGCAGTACTTC
. | TRBJ2-5 | TRBV7-9 | . | 15 | CASSLALGGMETQYF | TGTGCCAGCAGCTTAGCGCTCGGCGGGATGGAGACCCAGTACTTC
. | TRBJ2-3 | TRBV6-6 | . | 15 | CASSSLRGGTDTQYF | TGTGCCAGCAGTTCCCTCAGGGGAGGCACAGATACGCAGTATTTT
TRBD2 | TRBJ2-1 | TRBV30 | . | 15 | CAWSVRRGVYNEQFF | TGTGCCTGGAGTGTACGCCGGGGGGTATACAATGAGCAGTTCTTC
. | TRBJ2-7 | TRBV5-6 | . | 18 | CASSSLPLNPGVSYEQYF | TGTGCCAGCAGCTCTCTACCGTTAAACCCAGGGGTCTCCTACGAGCAGTACTTC
. | TRBJ1-1 | TRBV6-5 | . | 14 | CASSVQDENTEAFF | TGTGCCAGCAGTGTGCAGGATGAGAACACTGAAGCTTTCTTT
TRBD1 | TRBJ1-6 | TRBV27 | . | 14 | CASSLLGTGKPLHF | TGTGCCAGCAGTTTATTGGGGACAGGCAAGCCCCTCCACTTT
TRBD1 | TRBJ1-6 | TRBV25-1 | . | 14 | CASAWDSPYSPLHF | TGTGCCAGCGCTTGGGACAGCCCTTATTCACCCCTCCACTTT
. | TRBJ1-4 | TRBV29-1 | . | 13 | CSVSGVAGEKLFF | TGCAGCGTATCGGGAGTTGCCGGTGAAAAACTGTTTTTT
. | TRBJ1-5 | TRBV2 | . | 15 | CASSSQGAGNQPQHF | TGTGCCAGCAGTTCACAGGGCGCCGGCAATCAGCCCCAGCATTTT
. | TRBJ2-7 | TRBV28 | . | 14 | CASTLPGSGYEQYF | TGTGCCAGCACCCTGCCGGGCTCGGGGTACGAGCAGTACTTC
. | TRBJ1-1 | TRBV19 | once | 14 | CASTPDIVNTEAFF | TGTGCCAGTACCCCTGACATTGTGAACACTGAAGCTTTCTTT